This entry describes one TCR beta chain. CDR3 length: 14 amino acids. Trimming cost V 6 bases and J 2 bases, with 14 bases left between them. CDR1 and CDR2 (germline): SGHTA, FQGNSA. The data were taken from a study of spatial heterogeneity in lung cancer. TCRdb reprocessed the 5' RACE reads via MiXCR and lists one record per CDR3 protein. Found here are almost 75,000 distinct CDR3 sequences, 13% of them singletons; the top ten hold 6.5% to 7.5%. Specified time point: sample taken at primary tumor resection. Sequencing was performed on whole RNA extracted from tumor and nontumor lung tissue, or from frozen PBMC, and the material was left unsorted.

The V call is TRBV7-2, the J call TRBJ2-7; D may match TRBD1 or TRBD2 (5 bases each). This sequence was found in a male donor with early-stage non-small cell lung cancer. The sequenced sample was PBMCs, obtained at surgery. CDR3 nucleotides: TGTGCCAGCAGTCGGGACCGATTCACCTACGAGCAGTACTTC. Translation gives CASSRDRFTYEQYF. Combining the CDR3 with reference TRBV7-2 and TRBJ2-7 gives the whole variable domain GAGVSQSPSNKVTEKGKDVELRCDPISGHTALYWYRQSLGQGLEFLIYFQGNSAPDKSGLPSDRFSAERTGGSVSTLTIQRTQQEDSAVYLCASSRDRFTYEQYFGPGTRLTVT.